These T cell receptor beta chains were read from a single sample in a study of T cell responses to AZD1222 COVID-19 vaccine. The data were produced by immunoSEQ multiplex PCR, yet TCRdb's version contains in-frame clones alone and is incomplete. The sample gives 160,000 or so clones, more than 90% of which show up once; less than 3% is in the top ten. The sequencing used peripheral blood, collected on day 0 of AZD1222 vaccination. Every receptor here comes from an adult in good health. Both conserved end residues are part of each CDR3. The order of the fields is J gene, V gene, D gene, clone size, CDR3 protein, CDR3 DNA. The D gene is left open where the match is weak. Size is omitted from some rows. Given values are once, few, many or a class for expanded clones.

TRBJ1-2	TRBV6-5	TRBD1	-	CASKGQGAPNYGYTF	TGTGCCAGCAAGGGGCAGGGGGCCCCTAACTATGGCTACACCTTC
TRBJ1-2	TRBV7-9	-	-	CASRDTGTEGGGYTF	TGTGCCAGCAGGGATACCGGGACCGAGGGAGGTGGCTACACCTTC
TRBJ1-2	TRBV6-1	-	-	CASSEWGTTNYGYTF	TGTGCCAGCAGTGAATGGGGCACAACTAACTATGGCTACACCTTC
TRBJ1-4	TRBV29-1	-	-	CSVGGGTSNEKLFF	TGCAGCGTTGGAGGTGGGACCTCTAATGAAAAACTGTTTTTT
TRBJ2-5	TRBV14	-	once	CASSQGPAKETQYF	TGTGCCAGCAGCCAAGGCCCGGCCAAAGAGACCCAGTACTTC
TRBJ2-2	TRBV5-1	-	-	CASSFRLTGELFF	TGCGCCAGCAGCTTTCGCTTGACCGGGGAGCTGTTTTTT
TRBJ1-5	TRBV5-1	TRBD1	-	CASSPGTGTLNQPQHF	TGCGCCAGCAGCCCCGGGACAGGGACGCTAAATCAGCCCCAGCATTTT
TRBJ2-3	TRBV7-9	-	-	CASSLGGTDTQYF	TGTGCCAGCAGCTTAGGGGGCACAGATACGCAGTATTTT
TRBJ1-2	TRBV29-1	-	-	CSVRTGSGYTF	TGCAGCGTGAGAACAGGGAGTGGCTACACCTTC
TRBJ2-2	TRBV5-4	-	once	CASSLEQPNTGELFF	TGTGCCAGCAGCTTGGAACAGCCGAACACCGGGGAGCTGTTTTTT
TRBJ1-5	TRBV4-1	-	few	CASSQELQGLLNQPQHF	TGCGCCAGCAGCCAAGAATTGCAGGGCCTTCTCAATCAGCCCCAGCATTTT
TRBJ2-7	TRBV4-1	TRBD1	-	CASSQPLSGTGVYEQYF	TGCGCCAGCAGCCAACCCCTCTCCGGGACAGGAGTCTACGAGCAGTACTTC
TRBJ1-5	TRBV12-3/TRBV12-4	-	few	CASSWGGYQPQHF	TGTGCCAGCAGTTGGGGGGGGTATCAGCCCCAGCATTTT
TRBJ2-7	TRBV5-1	-	-	CACGTGSSYEQYF	TGCGCCTGCGGCACAGGTTCCTCCTACGAGCAGTACTTC
TRBJ2-2	TRBV18	-	-	CASSPLGSRLNTGELFF	TGTGCCAGCTCTCCCTTGGGGAGCAGATTGAACACCGGGGAGCTGTTTTTT
TRBJ1-1	TRBV20-1	-	-	CSASNRENTEAFF	TGCAGTGCTAGTAACAGGGAGAACACTGAAGCTTTCTTT
TRBJ2-5	TRBV4-2	TRBD2	-	CASSQALADWQETQYF	TGTGCCAGCAGCCAAGCACTAGCGGATTGGCAAGAGACCCAGTACTTC
TRBJ2-7	TRBV19	-	-	CASSLHRDSYEQYF	TGTGCCAGTAGCCTCCACAGGGACTCCTACGAGCAGTACTTC
TRBJ2-7	TRBV6-6	-	once	CASSSRLEQYF	TGTGCCAGCAGCTCGAGGCTTGAGCAGTACTTC
TRBJ1-2	TRBV5-1	-	-	CASRPLRPGYGYTF	TGCGCCAGCAGACCTTTGCGACCCGGCTATGGCTACACCTTC
TRBJ1-5	TRBV2	-	-	CASSEGVPASVHF	TGTGCCAGCAGTGAAGGGGTTCCCGCGAGTGTGCATTTT
TRBJ2-5	TRBV19	TRBD2	-	CASGLAGGRETQYF	TGTGCCAGTGGACTAGCGGGAGGGCGGGAGACCCAGTACTTC
TRBJ2-3	TRBV5-4	TRBD1	-	CASSSGQGTSDTQYF	TGTGCCAGCAGCTCGGGACAGGGGACGTCAGATACGCAGTATTTT
TRBJ1-1	TRBV30	-	-	CAWSLQGGTEAFF	TGTGCCTGGAGTTTGCAAGGGGGCACTGAAGCTTTCTTT
TRBJ2-7	TRBV4-1	TRBD1	-	CASSPLWDRGADEQYF	TGCGCCAGCAGCCCCTTATGGGACAGGGGAGCGGACGAGCAGTACTTC
TRBJ1-1	TRBV30	-	-	CAWSGTLSNTEAFF	TGTGCCTGGAGTGGGACACTCTCGAACACTGAAGCTTTCTTT
TRBJ1-5	TRBV11-2	-	-	CASSLDPGSNQPQHF	TGTGCCAGCAGCTTGGACCCAGGGAGCAATCAGCCCCAGCATTTT
TRBJ2-7	TRBV11-3	-	once	CASSLAHGDEQYF	TGTGCCAGCAGCTTAGCCCATGGGGACGAGCAGTACTTC
TRBJ1-1	TRBV27	-	-	CASSLSYAGYVSFF	TGTGCCAGCAGTTTATCTTACGCAGGGTACGTATCTTTCTTT
TRBJ2-2	TRBV27	TRBD1	-	CATGTGGPGELFF	TGTGCCACCGGGACAGGGGGACCCGGGGAGCTGTTTTTT
TRBJ1-2	TRBV4-2	-	once	CASSQEQGVHNYGYTF	TGTGCCAGCAGCCAAGAACAGGGCGTCCATAACTATGGCTACACCTTC
TRBJ2-3	TRBV11-2	TRBD2	-	CASSSGTRVLGTDTQYF	TGTGCCAGCAGCTCCGGGACTAGGGTTTTGGGTACAGATACGCAGTATTTT
TRBJ1-5	TRBV19	TRBD1	-	CASSSSPGTGPNQPQHF	TGTGCCAGTAGTTCCTCTCCGGGGACAGGGCCTAATCAGCCCCAGCATTTT
TRBJ1-4	TRBV5-4	-	-	CASSSDSTTNEKLFF	TGTGCCAGCAGCTCAGACAGTACAACTAATGAAAAACTGTTTTTT
TRBJ2-7	TRBV6-1	-	-	CASSEAITYEQYF	TGTGCCAGCAGTGAAGCGATAACCTACGAGCAGTACTTC
TRBJ1-1	TRBV5-1	-	-	CASSLGRQPNTEAFF	TGCGCCAGCAGCTTGGGGAGGCAGCCGAACACTGAAGCTTTCTTT
TRBJ2-1	TRBV29-1	-	-	CSVGVNEQFF	TGCAGCGTTGGTGTCAATGAGCAGTTCTTC
TRBJ2-1	TRBV30	TRBD2	-	CAWSVGTSGMDEQFF	TGTGCCTGGAGTGTAGGGACTAGCGGGATGGATGAGCAGTTCTTC
TRBJ2-7	TRBV7-2	-	once	CASSLRGRRDGYEQYF	TGTGCCAGCAGCTTAAGGGGTCGGCGGGACGGCTACGAGCAGTACTTC
TRBJ2-3	TRBV6-5	TRBD2	-	CASRKLAGGTDTQYF	TGTGCCAGCAGGAAACTAGCGGGCGGGACAGATACGCAGTATTTT
TRBJ1-4	TRBV5-1	-	-	CASSLGGADEKLFF	TGCGCCAGCAGCTTGGGAGGGGCAGATGAAAAACTGTTTTTT
TRBJ2-4	TRBV4-1	-	-	CASSQEGQQGWNIQYF	TGCGCCAGCAGCCAAGAGGGGCAGCAGGGGTGGAACATTCAGTACTTC
TRBJ2-7	TRBV12-3/TRBV12-4	-	-	CASSFSRGYEQYF	TGTGCCAGCAGTTTCTCCCGGGGTTACGAGCAGTACTTC
TRBJ1-5	TRBV6-5	-	-	CASSSHGNQPQHF	TGTGCCAGCAGTTCCCACGGGAATCAGCCCCAGCATTTT
TRBJ2-2	TRBV5-1	TRBD2	-	CAGLGKVGELFF	TGCGCTGGACTAGGGAAGGTCGGGGAGCTGTTTTTT
TRBJ2-7	TRBV18	TRBD1	-	CASSPSTGDYEQYF	TGTGCCAGCTCACCATCGACAGGGGACTACGAGCAGTACTTC
TRBJ2-3	TRBV5-4	TRBD2	-	CASGTSGSWISYF	TGTGCCAGCGGCACTAGCGGGAGTTGGATTTCGTATTTT
TRBJ1-1	TRBV7-9	TRBD1	-	CASSLEAGQKEAFF	TGTGCCAGCAGCTTAGAGGCGGGACAGAAAGAAGCTTTCTTT